Below, one T cell receptor beta chain is given with its context. The data were taken from a study of post-analysis software for immune sequencing data. Carried by the TCR beta cDNA libraries were unique molecular identifiers. TCRdb ran MiXCR on the PCR reads and lists one entry per CDR3 protein. Among about 160,000 distinct CDR3 sequences listed, around 36% were seen once. The CDR3 length is 14 residues. CDR1 and CDR2 (germline): SGDLS, YYNGEE. This chain joins TRBV9 and TRBJ2-1; tentatively, D is TRBD2 (5 bases). The end of the DNA aligns better with TRBJ2-7, so the J call may be wrong. The specimen comprised blood, sampled after autologous hematopoietic stem cell transplantation. The source of this sequence is a girl aged 10-17 years with multiple sclerosis. This CDR3 is CASSVVEGYNEQYF. In DNA, the CDR3 is TGTGCCAGCAGCGTAGTAGAGGGCTACAATGAGCAGTACTTC.